This TCR beta chain was recovered during a study of beta chain features in type 1 diabetes. TCRB transcripts that were expressed got sequenced, as all of the isolated RNA had been reverse transcribed. TCRdb keeps only in-frame clones here, not all; method: immunoSEQ multiplex PCR. The repertoire holds roughly 230,000 clones, with 9.6% as singletons. Study-level findings and limits: Shortening of TCRB CDR3s, moderate but significant, appeared in all four CD4+ subsets of Type 1 diabetes patients.

V was pared by 5 bases and J by 0 bases, with 6 bases of the junction left unmatched. The CDR3 has 15 amino acids. Germline V gives CDR1 LGHNT, CDR2 FRNRAP. Notes on this clone: What it recognizes is unknown.

The sample consisted of naive CD4+ T cells from blood. The rearrangement uses TRBV12-5 and TRBJ1-1, with TRBD1 identical over 7 bases. The clonotype was recovered from a woman younger than 30 in good health. CDR3 bases: TGTGCTAGTGGTACCCCAGACAGGGTGAACACTGAAGCTTTCTTT. Amino acid sequence: CASGTPDRVNTEAFF.